Reported below is one TCR beta chain. Its specificity is unknown. The CDR3 sequence is 13 residues long. Germline V CDR1 and CDR2: MNHEY, SVGAGI. Trimming removed 6 bases at V and 2 bases at J, with 8 bases between. This entry belongs to a study of cytomegalovirus exposure and HLA in healthy donors. General study results and limits: Investigators reported under 200 TCR beta chains as tied to cytomegalovirus. The later analysis indicated that the majority of CMV-associated TCR beta chains appeared HLA-restricted. A reported reduction in N-insertions relative to the roughly 640-donor mean was seen in an Asian-associated ancestry cluster in a later analysis. Usually a TCR sequence was rare, but some public TCRs were found in many donors.

The study ran its PCR with 60 Vbeta and 13 Jbeta primers. TCRdb's table, derived via immunoSEQ multiplex PCR, lists solely in-frame clones and lacks some. The sample shows over 100,000 clones, roughly 70% of them seen only once. Sample: PBMCs. V and J are TRBV6-5 and TRBJ1-5; D is unclear. The receptor comes from a woman in her twenties or thirties in good health and CMV-seronegative. The CDR3 loop reads CASSPRGNQPQHF. The DNA for the CDR3 is TGTGCCAGCAGCCCCCGGGGCAATCAGCCCCAGCATTTT.